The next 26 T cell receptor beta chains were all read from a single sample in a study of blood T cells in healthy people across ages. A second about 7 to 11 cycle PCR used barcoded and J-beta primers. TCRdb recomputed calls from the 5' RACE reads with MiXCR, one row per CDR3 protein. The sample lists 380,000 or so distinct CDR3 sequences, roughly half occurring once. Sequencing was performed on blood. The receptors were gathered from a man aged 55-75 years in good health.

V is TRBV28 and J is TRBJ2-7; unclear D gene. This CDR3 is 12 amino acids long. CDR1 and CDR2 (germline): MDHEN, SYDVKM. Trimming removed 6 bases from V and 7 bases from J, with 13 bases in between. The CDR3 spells CASRSGVGEQYF. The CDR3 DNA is TGTGCCAGCAGGTCTGGAGTGGGTGAGCAGTACTTC.

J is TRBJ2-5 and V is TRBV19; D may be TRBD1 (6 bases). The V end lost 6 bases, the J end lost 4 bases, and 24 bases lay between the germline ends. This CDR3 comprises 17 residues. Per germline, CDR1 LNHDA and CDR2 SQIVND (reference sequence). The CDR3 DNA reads TGTGCCAGTAGAAGTATCGACGCAACAGGGCGGCCAGAGACCCAGTACTTC. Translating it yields CASRSIDATGRPETQYF.

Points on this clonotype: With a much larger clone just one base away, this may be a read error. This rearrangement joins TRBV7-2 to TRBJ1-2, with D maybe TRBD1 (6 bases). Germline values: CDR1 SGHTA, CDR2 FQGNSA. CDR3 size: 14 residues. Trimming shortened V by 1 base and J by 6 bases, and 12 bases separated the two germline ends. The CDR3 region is CASSLGRGADGYTF. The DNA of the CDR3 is TGTGCCAGCAGCTTAGGACGGGGGGCAGATGGCTACACCTTC.

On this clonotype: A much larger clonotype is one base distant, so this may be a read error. In nucleotides, the CDR3 is TGTGCCAGCAGCCAACCCGGGACTAGTCGCAATAAGCAGTTCTTC. As protein: CASSQPGTSRNKQFF. The V call is TRBV7-6, the J call TRBJ2-1, with TRBD2 matching 8 bases. This CDR3 spans 15 amino acids. The germline V gene encodes CDR1 SGHVS and CDR2 FNYEAQ.

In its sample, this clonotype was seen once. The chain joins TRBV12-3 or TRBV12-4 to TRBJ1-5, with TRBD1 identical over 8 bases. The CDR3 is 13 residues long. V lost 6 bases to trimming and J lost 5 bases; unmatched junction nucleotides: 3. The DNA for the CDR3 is TGTGCCAGCAGGCTGACAGGGGATCAGCCCCAGCATTTT. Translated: CASRLTGDQPQHF.

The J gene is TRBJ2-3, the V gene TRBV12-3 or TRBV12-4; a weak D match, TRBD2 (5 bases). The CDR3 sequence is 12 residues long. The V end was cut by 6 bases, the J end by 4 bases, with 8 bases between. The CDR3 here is CASRGRADTQYF. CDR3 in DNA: TGTGCCAGCAGAGGGAGAGCAGATACGCAGTATTTT.

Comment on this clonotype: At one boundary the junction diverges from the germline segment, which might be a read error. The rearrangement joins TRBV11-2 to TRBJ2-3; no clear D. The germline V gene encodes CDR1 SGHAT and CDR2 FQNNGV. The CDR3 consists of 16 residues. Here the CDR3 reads CASSLVGQIATDTRYF. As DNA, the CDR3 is TGTGCCAGCAGCTTAGTTGGGCAGATAGCCACAGATACGCGGTATTTT.

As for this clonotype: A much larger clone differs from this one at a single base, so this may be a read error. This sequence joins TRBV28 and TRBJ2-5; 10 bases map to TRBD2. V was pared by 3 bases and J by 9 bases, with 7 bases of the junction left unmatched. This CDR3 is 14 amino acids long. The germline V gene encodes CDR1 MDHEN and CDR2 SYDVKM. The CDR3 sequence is CASSFRGLAGAQYF. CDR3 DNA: TGTGCCAGCAGTTTCCGCGGGCTAGCGGGAGCCCAGTACTTC.

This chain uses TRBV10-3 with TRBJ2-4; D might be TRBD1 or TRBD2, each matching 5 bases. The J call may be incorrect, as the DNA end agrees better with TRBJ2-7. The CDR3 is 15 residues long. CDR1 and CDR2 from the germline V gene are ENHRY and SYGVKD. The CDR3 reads CAIRQAGSPSYEQYF. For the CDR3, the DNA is TGTGCCATCAGGCAGGCAGGGAGCCCCTCCTACGAGCAGTACTTC.

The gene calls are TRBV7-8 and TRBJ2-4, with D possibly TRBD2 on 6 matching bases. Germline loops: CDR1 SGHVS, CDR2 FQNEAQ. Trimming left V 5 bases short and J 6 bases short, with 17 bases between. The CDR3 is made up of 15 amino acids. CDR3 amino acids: CASSLQTVGGNIQYF. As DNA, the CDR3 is TGTGCCAGCAGCCTGCAAACGGTGGGGGGAAACATTCAGTACTTC.

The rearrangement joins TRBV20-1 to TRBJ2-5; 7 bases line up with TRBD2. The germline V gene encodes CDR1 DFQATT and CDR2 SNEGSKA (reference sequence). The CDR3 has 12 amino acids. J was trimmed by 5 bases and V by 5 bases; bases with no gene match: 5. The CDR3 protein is CSAPTSWETQYF. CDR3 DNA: TGCAGTGCTCCGACTAGCTGGGAGACCCAGTACTTC.

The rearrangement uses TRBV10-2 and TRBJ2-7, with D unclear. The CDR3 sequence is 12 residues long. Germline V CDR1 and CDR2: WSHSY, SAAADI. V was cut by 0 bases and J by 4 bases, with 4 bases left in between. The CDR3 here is CASSESRYEQYF. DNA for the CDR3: TGCGCCAGCAGTGAGTCGAGGTACGAGCAGTACTTC.

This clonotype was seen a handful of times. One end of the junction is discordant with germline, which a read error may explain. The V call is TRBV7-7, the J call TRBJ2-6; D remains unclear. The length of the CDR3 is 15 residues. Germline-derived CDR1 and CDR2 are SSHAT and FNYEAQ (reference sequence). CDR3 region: CASSLGPSGANVLTF. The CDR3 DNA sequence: TGTGCTAGCAGCTTAGGTCCCTCTGGGGCCAACGTCCTGACTTTC.

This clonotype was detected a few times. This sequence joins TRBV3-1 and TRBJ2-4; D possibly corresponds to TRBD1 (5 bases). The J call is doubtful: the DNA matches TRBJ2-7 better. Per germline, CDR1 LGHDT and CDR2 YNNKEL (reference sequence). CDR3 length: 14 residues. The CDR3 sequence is CASSPDRVIYEQYF. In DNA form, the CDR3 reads TGTGCCAGCAGCCCCGACAGAGTGATCTACGAGCAGTACTTC.

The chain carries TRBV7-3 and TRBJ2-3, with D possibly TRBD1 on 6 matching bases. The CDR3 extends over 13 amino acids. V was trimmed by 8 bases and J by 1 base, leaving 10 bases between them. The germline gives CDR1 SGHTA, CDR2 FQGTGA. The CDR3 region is CASGPGGTDTQYF. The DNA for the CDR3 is TGTGCCAGCGGCCCAGGGGGCACAGATACGCAGTATTTT.

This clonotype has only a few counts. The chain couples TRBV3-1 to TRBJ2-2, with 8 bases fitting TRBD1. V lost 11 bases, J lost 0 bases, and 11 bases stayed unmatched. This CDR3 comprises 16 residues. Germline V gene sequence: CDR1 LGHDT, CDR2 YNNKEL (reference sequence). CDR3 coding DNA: TGTGCCCTTTCAGGGGGCCGGCGGGCGAACACCGGGGAGCTGTTTTTT. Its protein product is CALSGGRRANTGELFF.

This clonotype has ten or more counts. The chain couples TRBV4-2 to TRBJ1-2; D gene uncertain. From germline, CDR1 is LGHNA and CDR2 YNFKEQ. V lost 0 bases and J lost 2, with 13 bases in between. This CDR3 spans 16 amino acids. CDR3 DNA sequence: TGTGCCAGCAGCCAAGAACACAACCGTCCAAACTATGGCTACACCTTC. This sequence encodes CASSQEHNRPNYGYTF.

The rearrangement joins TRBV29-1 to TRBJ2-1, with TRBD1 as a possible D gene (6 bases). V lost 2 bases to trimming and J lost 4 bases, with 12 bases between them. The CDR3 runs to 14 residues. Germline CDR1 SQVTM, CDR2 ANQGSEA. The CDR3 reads CSVEPRGRYNEQFF. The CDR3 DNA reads TGCAGCGTTGAACCCAGGGGACGTTACAATGAGCAGTTCTTC.

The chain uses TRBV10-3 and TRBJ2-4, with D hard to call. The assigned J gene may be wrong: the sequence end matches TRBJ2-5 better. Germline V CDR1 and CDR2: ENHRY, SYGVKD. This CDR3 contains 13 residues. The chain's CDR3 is CAISERLQETQYF. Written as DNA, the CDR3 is TGTGCCATCAGTGAACGGCTACAAGAGACCCAGTACTTC.

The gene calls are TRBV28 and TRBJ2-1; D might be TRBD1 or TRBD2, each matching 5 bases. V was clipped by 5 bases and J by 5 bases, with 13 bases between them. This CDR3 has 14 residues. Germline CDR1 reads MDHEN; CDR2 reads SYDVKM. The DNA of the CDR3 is TGTGCCAGCAGTCTCACCGGGGCCGACAATGAGCAGTTCTTC. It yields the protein CASSLTGADNEQFF.

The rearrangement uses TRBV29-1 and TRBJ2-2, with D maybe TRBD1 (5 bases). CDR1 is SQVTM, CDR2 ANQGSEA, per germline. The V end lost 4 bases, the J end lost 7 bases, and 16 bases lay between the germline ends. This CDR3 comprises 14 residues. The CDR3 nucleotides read TGCAGCGTTGGAGGTCAGGGTGTTTTCGGGGAGCTGTTTTTT. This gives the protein CSVGGQGVFGELFF.

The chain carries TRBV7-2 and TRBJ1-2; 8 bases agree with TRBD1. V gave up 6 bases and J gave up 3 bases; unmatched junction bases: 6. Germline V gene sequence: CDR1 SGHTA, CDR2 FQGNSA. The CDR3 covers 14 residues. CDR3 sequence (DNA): TGTGCCAGCAGTATTCCGGGACAGGACTATGGCTACACCTTC. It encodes CASSIPGQDYGYTF.

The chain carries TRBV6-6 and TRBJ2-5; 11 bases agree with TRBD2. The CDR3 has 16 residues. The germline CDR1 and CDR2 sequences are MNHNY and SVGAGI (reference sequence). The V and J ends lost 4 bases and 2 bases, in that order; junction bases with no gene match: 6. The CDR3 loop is CASSWASGGLQETQYF. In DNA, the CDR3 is TGTGCCAGCAGTTGGGCTAGCGGGGGGTTACAAGAGACCCAGTACTTC.

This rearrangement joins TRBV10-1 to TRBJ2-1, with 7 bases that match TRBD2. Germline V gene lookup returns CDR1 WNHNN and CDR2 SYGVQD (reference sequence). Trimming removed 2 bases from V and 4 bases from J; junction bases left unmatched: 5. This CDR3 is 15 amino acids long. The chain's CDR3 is CASSEGRERYNEQFF. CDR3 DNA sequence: TGCGCCAGCAGTGAGGGGCGGGAGCGGTACAATGAGCAGTTCTTC.

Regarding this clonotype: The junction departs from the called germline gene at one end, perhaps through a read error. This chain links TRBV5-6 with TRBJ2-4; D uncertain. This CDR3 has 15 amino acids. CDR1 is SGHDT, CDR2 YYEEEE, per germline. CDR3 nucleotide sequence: TGTGCCGGCAGCTTAAGACGGAGAGCCGAAAACATTCAGTACTTC. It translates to CAGSLRRRAENIQYF.

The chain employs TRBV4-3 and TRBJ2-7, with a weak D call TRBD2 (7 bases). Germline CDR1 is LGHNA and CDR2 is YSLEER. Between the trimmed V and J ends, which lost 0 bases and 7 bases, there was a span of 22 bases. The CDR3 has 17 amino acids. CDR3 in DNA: TGCGCCAGCAGCCAAGACCCTGCCGGGGGGAGGGACAATGAGCAGTACTTC. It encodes CASSQDPAGGRDNEQYF.